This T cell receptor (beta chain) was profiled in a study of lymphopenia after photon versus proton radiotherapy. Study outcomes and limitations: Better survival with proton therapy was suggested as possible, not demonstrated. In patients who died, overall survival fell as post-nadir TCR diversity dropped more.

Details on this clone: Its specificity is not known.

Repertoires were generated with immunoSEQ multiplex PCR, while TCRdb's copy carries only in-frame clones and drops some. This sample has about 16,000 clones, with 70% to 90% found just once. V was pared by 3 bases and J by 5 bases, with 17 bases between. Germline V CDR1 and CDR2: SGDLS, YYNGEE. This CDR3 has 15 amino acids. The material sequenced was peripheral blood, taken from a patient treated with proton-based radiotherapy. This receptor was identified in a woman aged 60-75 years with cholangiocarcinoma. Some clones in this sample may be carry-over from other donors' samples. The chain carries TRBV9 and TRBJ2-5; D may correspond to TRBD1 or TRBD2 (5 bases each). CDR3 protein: CASSGSGPGRETQYF. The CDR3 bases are TGTGCCAGCAGCGGATCGGGCCCGGGGCGGGAGACCCAGTACTTC.